The 21 T cell receptor beta chains given below trace back to one sample, sequenced in a study of siplizumab effects on memory and regulatory T cells. Produced via immunoSEQ multiplex PCR; TCRdb's table is partial and in-frame only. Here the sample spans approximately 92,000 clones, about 95% being singletons. Input material: non-Treg CD4+ T cells sorted from blood. The receptors here all came from a human donor in good health.

This clone was picked up one time. The V and J genes are TRBV21-1 and TRBJ1-1; TRBD1, the table's D call, was not compared with the DNA. TRBV21-1 is shown as a pseudogene. The CDR3 contains 16 residues. CDR3 nucleotide sequence: TGTGCCAGCCGCGAAAGGACAGGGGAGGTCGACACTGAAGCTTTCTTT. Protein: CASRERTGEVDTEAFF.

The CDR3 loop is CASSQSGRGTEAFF. CDR3 sequence (DNA): TGCGCCAGCAGCCAATCAGGGCGGGGTACTGAAGCTTTCTTT. The gene calls are TRBV4-1 and TRBJ1-1, with D possibly being TRBD1 (5 bases). The CDR3 is 14 residues long. Trimming pared 2 bases from V and 5 bases from J, leaving 12 bases between. Germline V gene lookup returns CDR1 MGHRA and CDR2 YSYEKL.

The V gene is TRBV6-1, the J gene TRBJ1-1; TRBD1 aligns across 10 bases. Germline CDR1 MNHNS, CDR2 SASEGT. This CDR3 spans 14 amino acids. V gave up 5 bases and J gave up 7 bases; unmatched junction bases: 7. CDR3 bases: TGTGCCAGCAGTCCACGACAGGGGGCCTATGAAGCTTTCTTT. Its protein product is CASSPRQGAYEAFF.

V and J are TRBV4-1 and TRBJ2-1; D may correspond to TRBD1 or TRBD2 (6 bases each). CDR3 length: 17 residues. V was trimmed by 1 base and J by 4 bases, leaving 17 bases between them. Germline V gene data show CDR1 as MGHRA and CDR2 as YSYEKL. The CDR3 sequence: CASSQGKGGGAYNEQFF. Written as DNA, the CDR3 is TGCGCCAGCAGCCAAGGAAAGGGGGGCGGAGCGTACAATGAGCAGTTCTTC.

The CDR3 nucleotides are TGTGCCAGCAGGACCCGGTACGAGCAGTACTTC. Its protein product is CASRTRYEQYF. The chain recombines TRBV27 with TRBJ2-7; the D is unclear. The CDR3 loop spans 11 amino acids. V lost 6 bases and J 4 bases, leaving 7 bases between the germline ends. Germline values: CDR1 MNHEY, CDR2 SMNVEV (reference sequence).

The genes are TRBV6-1 and TRBJ2-1; TRBD2 matches at 7 bases. This CDR3 comprises 15 residues. From germline, CDR1 is MNHNS and CDR2 SASEGT. The ends lost 8 bases at V and 3 bases at J; junction bases unmatched: 10. This chain's CDR3 is CASAKREGNYNEQFF. In DNA, the CDR3 is TGTGCCAGCGCCAAGCGGGAAGGAAACTACAATGAGCAGTTCTTC.

The gene calls are TRBV18 and TRBJ2-5, with 7 bases aligning to TRBD1. This CDR3 has 15 amino acids. Germline V CDR1 and CDR2: KGHSH, LQKENI. V lost 2 bases, J lost 4 bases, and 7 bases stayed unmatched. The CDR3 DNA reads TGTGCCAGCTCACCATCTAAGGGGGCATTAGAGACCCAGTACTTC. This encodes CASSPSKGALETQYF.

This clone has only one observation. The chain combines TRBV5-6 with TRBJ2-5; D possibly uses TRBD1 or TRBD2 (7 bases each). The CDR3 extends over 16 amino acids. Germline CDR1 reads SGHDT; CDR2 reads YYEEEE. Trimming left V 3 bases short and J 3 bases short, with 18 bases between. CDR3 sequence (DNA): TGTGCCAGCAGCTCAGGGGGTTTTCTAGCGGAAGAGACCCAGTACTTC. Amino acids: CASSSGGFLAEETQYF.

DNA of the CDR3: TGTGCCAGCAGTTTATCGTGGCGGGGGTCCTCTGGAAACACCATATATTTT. It yields the protein CASSLSWRGSSGNTIYF. The V call is TRBV27, the J call TRBJ1-3; D possibly corresponds to TRBD1 (5 bases). Germline assignment: CDR1 MNHEY and CDR2 SMNVEV (reference sequence). V dropped 0 bases and J dropped 0 bases, with 12 bases sitting between them. The CDR3 runs to 17 residues.

In its sample, this clone was seen a few times. The chain is built from TRBV19 and TRBJ2-6; 7 bases line up with TRBD1. Germline V gene lookup returns CDR1 LNHDA and CDR2 SQIVND (reference sequence). The CDR3 sequence is 15 residues long. V trimming: 3 bases; J trimming: 2 bases; junction bases outside the gene matches: 1. The CDR3 DNA reads as TGTGCCAGTAGTATGGGACAGACTGGGGCCAACGTCCTGACTTTC. It translates to CASSMGQTGANVLTF.

This clone occurred a few times. This chain connects TRBV28 to TRBJ1-1; D unclear. CDR1 MDHEN and CDR2 SYDVKM come from the germline V gene. This CDR3 spans 16 amino acids. The ends were cut back, 6 bases at V and 0 bases at J, with 17 bases in the middle. CDR3 sequence (DNA): TGTGCCAGCAGGCACCGGTTAGCCGGAATGAACACTGAAGCTTTCTTT. It specifies CASRHRLAGMNTEAFF.

The gene calls are TRBV7-9 and TRBJ2-1, with D uncertain. The CDR3 totals 12 residues. CDR1 is SEHNR, CDR2 FQNEAQ, per germline (reference sequence). Trimming shortened V by 3 bases and J by 4 bases, and 4 bases separated the two germline ends. The DNA of the CDR3 is TGTGCCAGCAGCTTCACGTACAATGAGCAGTTCTTC. Residues: CASSFTYNEQFF.

DNA for the CDR3: TGTGCCTGGAGTGTACGAGGCGGTTTAGCCAAAAACATTCAGTACTTC. Translated: CAWSVRGGLAKNIQYF. The chain uses TRBV30 and TRBJ2-4, with unresolved D. CDR3 length: 16 amino acids. The germline CDR1 and CDR2 sequences are GTSNPN and SVGIG (reference sequence). Trimming took 0 bases from V and 0 from J, leaving 12 bases between them.

The chain carries TRBV19 and TRBJ1-2, with 9 positions matching TRBD1. This CDR3 has 17 residues. Per the germline V gene, CDR1 is LNHDA and CDR2 is SQIVND (reference sequence). V lost 6 bases, J lost 4 bases, and 15 bases stayed unmatched. The CDR3, as DNA: TGTGCCAGTAGGAAAACCTTCACCGGGACAGGGATCTATGGCTACACCTTC. It translates to CASRKTFTGTGIYGYTF. Full variable domain (missing parts from reference TRBV19 and TRBJ1-2): DGGITQSPKYLFRKEGQNVTLSCEQNLNHDAMYWYRQDPGQGLRLIYYSQIVNDFQKGDIAEGYSVSREKKESFPLTVTSAQKNPTAFYLCASRKTFTGTGIYGYTFGSGTRLTVV.

The CDR3 region is CASGTGNYEQYF. The CDR3 DNA reads TGTGCCAGCGGGACAGGGAACTACGAGCAGTACTTC. The J gene is TRBJ2-7, the V gene TRBV2; 9 positions match TRBD1. J gave up 3 bases and V 8 bases, and 2 bases lay outside the gene matches. This CDR3 spans 12 amino acids. The germline CDR1 and CDR2 sequences are SNHLY and FYNNEI.

This clone has just one count. V is TRBV7-6 and J is TRBJ2-2, with 8 positions matching TRBD2. This CDR3 has 16 amino acids. Germline loops: CDR1 SGHVS, CDR2 FNYEAQ. With V trimmed by 5 bases and J by 0 bases, 5 bases remained unmatched. Here the CDR3 DNA reads TGTGCCAGCAGCCTTGGGACTAGAGCGAACACCGGGGAGCTGTTTTTT. Translation: CASSLGTRANTGELFF.

Written as DNA, the CDR3 is TGTGCCAGTAGTATTTTAGCGGGAGAATACAATGAGCAGTTCTTC. This encodes CASSILAGEYNEQFF. The genes are TRBV19 and TRBJ2-1; 9 nucleotides align to TRBD2. The V and J ends lost 3 bases and 4 bases, in that order; junction bases with no gene match: 4. This CDR3 contains 15 residues. Per the germline V gene, CDR1 is LNHDA and CDR2 is SQIVND (reference sequence).

The V gene is TRBV18, the J gene TRBJ2-7, with TRBD1 as a possible D gene (5 bases). CDR3 length equals 15 residues. Germline lookup yields CDR1 KGHSH and CDR2 LQKENI. Trimming left V 5 bases short and J 2 bases short, with 16 bases between. The CDR3 here is CASSATRQPAYEQYF. The CDR3 DNA follows: TGTGCCAGCTCAGCTACCCGACAGCCAGCCTACGAGCAGTACTTC.

This clone appeared a single time. The chain couples TRBV21-1 to TRBJ2-3; TRBD2 was called by the table and not checked on the DNA. TRBV21-1 is a listed pseudogene. The CDR3 spans 22 residues. The CDR3 DNA reads as TGTGCCAGCAGCAAAGGCGACCCTCGCACAGCGGGAGGGAGATGGGGCACAGATACGCAGTATTTT. Translated: CASSKGDPRTAGGRWGTDTQYF.

The chain uses TRBV2 and TRBJ1-1; no definite D call. Germline CDR1 is SNHLY and CDR2 is FYNNEI. Trimming cost V 10 bases and J 0 bases, with 12 bases left between them. This CDR3 is built from 13 residues. CDR3 DNA: TGTGCCACCACGACTGAAGTGAACACTGAAGCTTTCTTT. Amino acids: CATTTEVNTEAFF.

The CDR3 reads CASSLVTRHTGELFF. The CDR3 DNA is TGTGCCAGCAGCTTAGTTACACGACACACCGGGGAGCTGTTTTTT. The rearrangement links TRBV7-7 to TRBJ2-2; no definite D call. The CDR3 totals 15 residues. CDR1 SSHAT and CDR2 FNYEAQ come from the germline V gene (reference sequence). With 1 base removed from V and 3 bases from J, the gap between germline ends came to 9 bases.